The 20 T cell receptor beta chains listed next were all sequenced from one sample in a study of beta chain features in type 1 diabetes. The isolated RNA, all of it, was reverse transcribed, so expressed TCRB transcripts were what got sequenced. Produced via immunoSEQ multiplex PCR; TCRdb's table is partial and in-frame only. Of fewer than 900,000 clones in the sample, roughly a sixth are singletons; the top ten hold 0.023%. Sequencing used naive CD4+ T cells from blood. The receptors were gathered from a woman younger than 30 in good health.

The table lists this clone with a few counts. The chain couples TRBV5-4 to TRBJ2-7; perhaps TRBD1 as D (5 bases). This CDR3 region has 16 residues. Germline CDR1 reads SGHNT; CDR2 reads YYREEE (reference sequence). Trimming removed 4 bases at V and 1 base at J, with 18 bases between. CDR3 residues: CASSPLATDHSYEQYF. The CDR3 DNA reads as TGTGCCAGCAGCCCACTTGCGACAGATCATTCCTACGAGCAGTACTTC.

The sample holds a few counts of this clone. V is TRBV28 and J is TRBJ2-3; D possibly corresponds to TRBD2 (6 bases). The CDR3 has 14 amino acids. Trimming took off 5 bases at V and 1 base at J, with 10 bases between the two ends. Germline loops: CDR1 MDHEN, CDR2 SYDVKM. The CDR3 sequence: CASSDPGGTDTQYF. The CDR3 DNA reads as TGTGCCAGCAGTGACCCGGGGGGCACAGATACGCAGTATTTT.

This sequence joins TRBV7-9 and TRBJ1-4; no clear D gene. Germline lookup yields CDR1 SEHNR and CDR2 FQNEAQ (reference sequence). CDR3 length: 13 amino acids. With 3 bases removed from V and 6 bases from J, the gap between germline ends came to 8 bases. CDR3 in DNA: TGTGCCAGCAGCTTTTATCAAGATGAAAAACTGTTTTTT. Encoded protein: CASSFYQDEKLFF.

This clone was found a few times. This chain connects TRBV27 to TRBJ2-5, with TRBD2 as a possible D gene (5 bases). The length of the CDR3 is 13 residues. Trimming removed 8 bases at V and 5 bases at J, with 15 bases between. CDR1 MNHEY and CDR2 SMNVEV come from the germline V gene (reference sequence). The CDR3 region is CASRKRPRETQYF. The CDR3 nucleotides are TGTGCCAGCCGGAAGCGGCCACGGGAGACCCAGTACTTC.

In regard to this clone: Being one base from a much bigger clone, this may be a read error. This chain uses TRBV28 with TRBJ2-3; the D is unclear. V was pared by 5 bases and J by 3 bases, with 3 bases between. Germline V CDR1 and CDR2: MDHEN, SYDVKM. The CDR3 runs 11 residues. CDR3 nucleotide sequence: TGTGCCAGCAGTGAAACAGATACGCAGTATTTT. Translation: CASSETDTQYF. Full variable domain (missing parts from reference TRBV28 and TRBJ2-3): DVKVTQSSRYLVKRTGEKVFLECVQDMDHENMFWYRQDPGLGLRLIYFSYDVKMKEKGDIPEGYSVSREKKERFSLILESASTNQTSMYLCASSETDTQYFGPGTRLTVL.

V and J are TRBV5-1 and TRBJ2-1; 8 bases match TRBD2. Per the germline V gene, CDR1 is SGHRS and CDR2 is YFSETQ. The CDR3 runs 15 residues. V was pared by 7 bases and J by 6 bases, with 12 bases of the junction left unmatched. CDR3 in amino acids: CASLGLAGSPNEQFF. DNA of the CDR3: TGCGCCAGCTTGGGGCTAGCGGGTTCGCCCAATGAGCAGTTCTTC.

The chain has TRBV11-2 and TRBJ1-2; 8 bases are shared with TRBD1. After removal of 4 bases from V and 3 bases from J, the junction contained 13 bases not matched to a gene. The germline V gene encodes CDR1 SGHAT and CDR2 FQNNGV. The CDR3 has 17 amino acids. The chain's CDR3 is CASSSLGQGPHHYGYTF. In nucleotides, the CDR3 is TGTGCCAGCAGCTCTCTCGGACAGGGACCACACCACTATGGCTACACCTTC.

The gene calls are TRBV15 and TRBJ2-1; 9 bases fit TRBD2. There are 15 residues in the CDR3. V was pared by 2 bases and J by 7 bases, with 6 bases of the junction left unmatched. The germline V gene has CDR1 LNHNV and CDR2 YYDKDF (reference sequence). The CDR3 DNA reads TGTGCCACCAGCAGACTAGCGGGGATAGGGAATGAGCAGTTCTTC. Translation gives CATSRLAGIGNEQFF.

CDR3 DNA: TGTGCAAGTCGCCCCGAGTGCTCGGATACGCAGTATTTT. Its protein is CASRPECSDTQYF. V usage is TRBV12-2 and J usage is TRBJ2-3; whether TRBD2, the table's D call, matches the DNA was not checked. TRBV12-2 is shown as a pseudogene. The CDR3 loop spans 13 amino acids.

The J gene is TRBJ2-7, the V gene TRBV7-2; D not certain. This CDR3 comprises 16 residues. Between the trimmed V and J ends, which lost 2 bases and 4 bases, there was a span of 18 bases. Per germline, CDR1 SGHTA and CDR2 FQGNSA. DNA for the CDR3: TGTGCCAGCAGCTTACCGGTGGGTAGTTTGGCTTACGAGCAGTACTTC. Its protein is CASSLPVGSLAYEQYF.

This clone was counted a few times. V gene TRBV10-3 combines with J gene TRBJ1-4, with unresolved D. Per the germline V gene, CDR1 is ENHRY and CDR2 is SYGVKD. CDR3 length equals 15 residues. V lost 0 bases to trimming and J lost 4 bases, with 9 bases between them. This CDR3 reads CAISESPPGNEKLFF. The CDR3 DNA sequence: TGTGCCATCAGTGAGTCCCCACCCGGTAATGAAAAACTGTTTTTT.

CDR3 DNA: TGTGCCAGCAGCTTACTCGGCAGGTATGGTTTGCGTACAAATGAGCAGTTCTTC. Its protein is CASSLLGRYGLRTNEQFF. The J gene is TRBJ2-1, the V gene TRBV7-2; no reliable D call. V was cut by 2 bases and J by 7 bases, with 24 bases left in between. Germline lookup yields CDR1 SGHTA and CDR2 FQGNSA. The CDR3 loop spans 18 amino acids.

The chain couples TRBV14 to TRBJ2-5, with unresolved D. V lost 4 bases and J lost 1, with 10 bases in between. This CDR3 is 14 amino acids long. Per the germline V gene, CDR1 is SGHDN and CDR2 is FVKESK. The CDR3 loop is CASSRLQTQETQYF. CDR3 bases: TGTGCCAGCAGCCGGCTACAGACCCAAGAGACCCAGTACTTC.

The chain carries TRBV28 and TRBJ2-5, with 10 positions matching TRBD2. CDR3 size: 15 residues. Per germline, CDR1 MDHEN and CDR2 SYDVKM. With V trimmed by 7 bases and J by 1 base, 6 bases remained unmatched. CDR3 sequence reads: CASTLAGELQETQYF. CDR3 DNA: TGTGCCAGCACCCTAGCGGGAGAGCTCCAAGAGACCCAGTACTTC.

This clone was counted between two and nine times. This sequence joins TRBV18 and TRBJ2-7; D gene ambiguous. The germline V gene encodes CDR1 KGHSH and CDR2 LQKENI. This CDR3 comprises 15 residues. V lost 1 base and J lost 0, with 10 bases in between. This CDR3 reads CASSPQTVSSYEQYF. The CDR3 nucleotides read TGTGCCAGCTCACCACAAACAGTGAGCTCCTACGAGCAGTACTTC.

The chain joins TRBV27 to TRBJ2-1; TRBD2 matches 7 bases. Germline values: CDR1 MNHEY, CDR2 SMNVEV (reference sequence). V was clipped by 3 bases and J by 3 bases; unmatched bases: 5. CDR3 length equals 15 residues. The CDR3 DNA reads TGTGCCAGCAGTTTCCTTGCTAGCGGCTACAATGAGCAGTTCTTC. It specifies CASSFLASGYNEQFF.

The chain employs TRBV10-2 and TRBJ1-3; weak D call: TRBD1 (6 bases). The germline V gene has CDR1 WSHSY and CDR2 SAAADI. This CDR3 contains 15 residues. V was shortened by 1 base and J by 8 bases, with 15 bases between the two germline ends. Here the CDR3 DNA reads TGCGCCAGCAGTGAGTGGAGGCAGGGGAGTGACACCATATATTTT. Translated: CASSEWRQGSDTIYF.

V is TRBV11-2 and J is TRBJ2-5, with D possibly matching TRBD1 (6 bases). Germline lookup yields CDR1 SGHAT and CDR2 FQNNGV. The ends were cut back, 3 bases at V and 0 bases at J, with 14 bases in the middle. The CDR3 is 16 amino acids. The CDR3 nucleotides read TGTGCCAGCAGCTTTCTAAGGGGGACCAACCAAGAGACCCAGTACTTC. As protein: CASSFLRGTNQETQYF.

This clone was observed once. The V call is TRBV18, the J call TRBJ2-1, with 14 bases identical to TRBD2. Trimming took 3 bases from V and 8 from J; bases not matched to a gene: 6. Germline CDR1 reads KGHSH; CDR2 reads LQKENI. The CDR3 contains 16 residues. The CDR3 protein is CASSPAGLAGDHEQFF. The CDR3 region has the DNA TGTGCCAGCTCACCGGCGGGACTAGCGGGAGATCATGAGCAGTTCTTC.

This clone was counted a few times. The V and J genes are TRBV5-4 and TRBJ2-4, with 10 bases lining up with TRBD2. CDR3 length: 15 residues. With V trimmed by 4 bases and J by 3 bases, 4 bases remained unmatched. Germline lookup yields CDR1 SGHNT and CDR2 YYREEE (reference sequence). DNA of the CDR3: TGTGCCAGCAGCCCCGGGACTAGCGTCAAAAACATTCAGTACTTC. Its protein product is CASSPGTSVKNIQYF.